This TCR beta chain was captured by sequencing in a study of ipilimumab plus nivolumab after autologous stem cell transplantation. Trimming pared 7 bases from V and 3 bases from J, leaving 19 bases between. The germline V gene encodes CDR1 SGHTA and CDR2 FQGNSA. The CDR3 contains 15 residues. Method: immunoSEQ multiplex PCR; TCRdb's copy keeps in-frame clones and lacks some. This repertoire shows 17,000 or so clones, 79% found once; its top ten account for approximately 34%. Ipilimumab, 1 mg/kg, started 14 to 28 days after autologous transplant. Through week 26, nivolumab 3 mg/kg IV was given weeks 1, 4, 7, 10, then biweekly.

The source of this sequence is a male donor with diffuse large B-cell lymphoma. The rearrangement uses TRBV7-2 and TRBJ2-7; possible D gene TRBD2, 5 bases. Sequenced here: PBMCs, sampled in a trial of ipilimumab plus nivolumab as post-transplant consolidation. The CDR3, as DNA: TGTGCCAGCACCCCGTCGAGGGCCACCCTCTACGAGCAGTACTTC. It is translated as CASTPSRATLYEQYF.